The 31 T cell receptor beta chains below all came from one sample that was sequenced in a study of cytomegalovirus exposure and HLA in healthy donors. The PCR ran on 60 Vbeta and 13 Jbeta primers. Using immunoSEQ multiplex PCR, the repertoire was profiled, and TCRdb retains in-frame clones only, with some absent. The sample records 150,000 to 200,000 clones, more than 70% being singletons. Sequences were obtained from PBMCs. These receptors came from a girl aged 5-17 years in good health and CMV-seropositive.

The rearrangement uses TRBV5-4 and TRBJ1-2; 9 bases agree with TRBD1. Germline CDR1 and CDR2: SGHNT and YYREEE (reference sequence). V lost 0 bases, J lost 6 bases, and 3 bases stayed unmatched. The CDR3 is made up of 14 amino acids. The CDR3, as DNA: TGTGCCAGCAGCTTGGGGGACAGGGTTCATGGCTACACCTTC. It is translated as CASSLGDRVHGYTF.

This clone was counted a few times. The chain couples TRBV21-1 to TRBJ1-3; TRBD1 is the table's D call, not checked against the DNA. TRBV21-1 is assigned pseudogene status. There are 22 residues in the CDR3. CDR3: CASSKKGVRGTGLSSSGNTIYF. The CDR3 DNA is TGTGCCAGCAGCAAAAAAGGGGTCAGGGGGACAGGACTGAGTAGCTCTGGAAACACCATATATTTT.

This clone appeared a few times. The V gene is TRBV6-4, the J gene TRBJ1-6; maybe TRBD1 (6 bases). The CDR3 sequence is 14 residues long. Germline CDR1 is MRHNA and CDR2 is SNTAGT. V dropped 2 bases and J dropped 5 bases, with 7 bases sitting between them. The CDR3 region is CASSDNRDNSPLHF. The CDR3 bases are TGTGCCAGCAGTGACAACAGGGATAATTCACCCCTCCACTTT.

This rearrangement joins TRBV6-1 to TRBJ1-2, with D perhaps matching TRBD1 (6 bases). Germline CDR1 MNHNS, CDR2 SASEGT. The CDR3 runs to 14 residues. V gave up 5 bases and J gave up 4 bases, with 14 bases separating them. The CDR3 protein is CASSTRDISYGYTF. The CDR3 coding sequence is TGTGCCAGCAGTACCCGGGACATAAGCTATGGCTACACCTTC.

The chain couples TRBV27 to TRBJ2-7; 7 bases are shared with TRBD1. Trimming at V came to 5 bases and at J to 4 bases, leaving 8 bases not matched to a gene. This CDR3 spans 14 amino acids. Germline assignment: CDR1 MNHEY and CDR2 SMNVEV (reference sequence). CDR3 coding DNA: TGTGCCAGCAGTGCGCGGACAGGACGGTACGAGCAGTACTTC. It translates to CASSARTGRYEQYF.

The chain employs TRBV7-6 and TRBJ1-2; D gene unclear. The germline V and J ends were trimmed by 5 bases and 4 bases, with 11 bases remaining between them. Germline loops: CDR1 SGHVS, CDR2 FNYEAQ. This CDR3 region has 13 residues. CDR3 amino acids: CASSGGAGYGYTF. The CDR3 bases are TGTGCCAGCAGCGGAGGAGCAGGCTATGGCTACACCTTC.

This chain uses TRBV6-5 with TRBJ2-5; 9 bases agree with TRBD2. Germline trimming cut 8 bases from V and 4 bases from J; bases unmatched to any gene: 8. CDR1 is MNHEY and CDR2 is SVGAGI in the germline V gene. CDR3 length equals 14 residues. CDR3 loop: CASGGAGGRETQYF. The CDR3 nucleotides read TGTGCCAGCGGGGGGGCGGGAGGGCGAGAGACCCAGTACTTC.

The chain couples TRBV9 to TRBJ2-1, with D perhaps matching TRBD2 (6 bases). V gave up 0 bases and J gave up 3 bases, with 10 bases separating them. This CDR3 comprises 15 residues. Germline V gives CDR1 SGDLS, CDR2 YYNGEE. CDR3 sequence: CASSVAVGGYNEQFF. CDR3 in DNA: TGTGCCAGCAGCGTAGCGGTGGGGGGCTACAATGAGCAGTTCTTC.

CDR3 DNA sequence: TGTGCCAGCAGCCAAGAATTCTCCCCCTACCAAGAGACCCAGTACTTC. Translated, it gives CASSQEFSPYQETQYF. This sequence joins TRBV14 and TRBJ2-5; D unresolved. CDR1 SGHDN and CDR2 FVKESK come from the germline V gene. V lost 0 bases and J 0 bases, leaving 11 bases between the germline ends. CDR3 size: 16 residues.

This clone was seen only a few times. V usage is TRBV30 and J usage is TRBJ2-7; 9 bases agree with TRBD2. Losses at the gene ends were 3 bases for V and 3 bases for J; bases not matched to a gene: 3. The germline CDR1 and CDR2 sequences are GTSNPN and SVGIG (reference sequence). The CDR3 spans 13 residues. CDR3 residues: CAWRSSGIYEQYF. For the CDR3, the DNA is TGTGCCTGGAGATCTAGCGGGATCTACGAGCAGTACTTC.

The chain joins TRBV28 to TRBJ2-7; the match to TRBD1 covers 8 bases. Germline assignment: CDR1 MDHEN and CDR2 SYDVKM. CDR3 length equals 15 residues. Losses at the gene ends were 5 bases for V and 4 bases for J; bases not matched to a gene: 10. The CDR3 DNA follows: TGTGCCAGCAGTCAGACAGGGGCCCTCCGGTACGAGCAGTACTTC. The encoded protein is CASSQTGALRYEQYF.

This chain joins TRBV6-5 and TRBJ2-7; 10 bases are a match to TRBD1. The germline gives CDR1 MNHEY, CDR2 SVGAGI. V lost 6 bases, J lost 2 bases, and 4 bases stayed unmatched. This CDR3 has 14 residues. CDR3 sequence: CASSWGQGTYEQYF. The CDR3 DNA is TGTGCCAGCAGCTGGGGACAGGGGACCTACGAGCAGTACTTC.

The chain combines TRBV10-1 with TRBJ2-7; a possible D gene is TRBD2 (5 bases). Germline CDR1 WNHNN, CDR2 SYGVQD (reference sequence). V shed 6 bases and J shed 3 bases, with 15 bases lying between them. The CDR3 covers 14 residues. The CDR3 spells CASSNSGKNYEQYF. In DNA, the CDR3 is TGCGCCAGCAGCAACTCCGGGAAAAACTACGAGCAGTACTTC.

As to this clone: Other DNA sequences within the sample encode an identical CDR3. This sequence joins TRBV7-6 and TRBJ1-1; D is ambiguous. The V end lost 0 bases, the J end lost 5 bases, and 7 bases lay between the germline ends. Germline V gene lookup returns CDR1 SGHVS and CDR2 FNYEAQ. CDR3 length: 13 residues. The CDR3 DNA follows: TGTGCCAGCAGCTTAGCGCGGGGAACTGAAGCTTTCTTT. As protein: CASSLARGTEAFF.

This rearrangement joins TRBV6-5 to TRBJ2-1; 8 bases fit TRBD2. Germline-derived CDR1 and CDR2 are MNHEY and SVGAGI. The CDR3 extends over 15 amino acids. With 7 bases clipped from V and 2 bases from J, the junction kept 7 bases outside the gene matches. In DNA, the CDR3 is TGTGCCAGCATTTTACAGGGACTAGCCTACAATGAGCAGTTCTTC. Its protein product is CASILQGLAYNEQFF.

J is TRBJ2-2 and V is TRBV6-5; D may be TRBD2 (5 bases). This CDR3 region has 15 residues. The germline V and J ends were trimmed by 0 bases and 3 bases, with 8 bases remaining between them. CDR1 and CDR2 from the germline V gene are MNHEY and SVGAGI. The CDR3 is CASSYSRTYTGELFF. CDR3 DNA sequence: TGTGCCAGCAGTTACTCCCGGACTTACACCGGGGAGCTGTTTTTT.

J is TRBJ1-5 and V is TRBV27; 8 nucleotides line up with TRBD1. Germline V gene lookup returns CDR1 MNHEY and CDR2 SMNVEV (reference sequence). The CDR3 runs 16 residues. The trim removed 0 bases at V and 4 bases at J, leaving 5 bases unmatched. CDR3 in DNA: TGTGCCAGCAGTTTATCTAACAGGGGGGTTAATCAGCCCCAGCATTTT. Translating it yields CASSLSNRGVNQPQHF.

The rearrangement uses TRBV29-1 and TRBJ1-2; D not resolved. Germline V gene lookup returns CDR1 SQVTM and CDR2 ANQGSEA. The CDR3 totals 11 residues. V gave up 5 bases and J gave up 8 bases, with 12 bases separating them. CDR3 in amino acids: CSVWTSGGYTF. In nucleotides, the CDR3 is TGCAGCGTTTGGACGTCGGGGGGCTACACCTTC.

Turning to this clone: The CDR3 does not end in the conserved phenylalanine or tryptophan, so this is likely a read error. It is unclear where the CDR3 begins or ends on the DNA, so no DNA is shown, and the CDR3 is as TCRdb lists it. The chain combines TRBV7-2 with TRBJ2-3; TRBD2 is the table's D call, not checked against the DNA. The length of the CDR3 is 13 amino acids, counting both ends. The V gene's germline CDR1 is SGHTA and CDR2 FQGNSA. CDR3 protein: CASSLGTEGKRLL.

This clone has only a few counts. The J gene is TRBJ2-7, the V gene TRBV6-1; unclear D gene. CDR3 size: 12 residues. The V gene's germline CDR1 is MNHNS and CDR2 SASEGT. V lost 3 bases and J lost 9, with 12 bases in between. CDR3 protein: CASSDVRSAQYF. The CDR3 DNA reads TGTGCCAGCAGTGACGTTAGGAGCGCGCAGTACTTC.

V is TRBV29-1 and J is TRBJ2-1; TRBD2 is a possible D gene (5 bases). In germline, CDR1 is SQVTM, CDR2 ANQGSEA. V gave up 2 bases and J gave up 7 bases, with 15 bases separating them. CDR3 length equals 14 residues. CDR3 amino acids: CSVERSGSSNEQFF. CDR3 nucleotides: TGCAGCGTTGAAAGGTCGGGATCTTCGAATGAGCAGTTCTTC.

Here the CDR3 reads CASSVGQGGSYEQYF. CDR3 coding DNA: TGTGCCAGCAGCGTCGGACAGGGGGGTTCCTACGAGCAGTACTTC. The chain joins TRBV7-2 to TRBJ2-7, with 10 nucleotides matching TRBD1. The junction had 5 bases not matched to a gene; V was cut back by 5 bases and J by 1 base. The germline V gene encodes CDR1 SGHTA and CDR2 FQGNSA. CDR3 length: 15 residues. The whole variable domain, filled in from reference TRBV7-2 and TRBJ2-7, reads GAGVSQSPSNKVTEKGKDVELRCDPISGHTALYWYRQSLGQGLEFLIYFQGNSAPDKSGLPSDRFSAERTGGSVSTLTIQRTQQEDSAVYLCASSVGQGGSYEQYFGPGTRLTVT.

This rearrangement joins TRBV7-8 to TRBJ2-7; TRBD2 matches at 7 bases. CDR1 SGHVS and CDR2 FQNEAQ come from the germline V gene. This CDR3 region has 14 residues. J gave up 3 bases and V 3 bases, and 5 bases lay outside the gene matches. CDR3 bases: TGTGCCAGCAGCTTGGCGGGGGAATTCTACGAGCAGTACTTC. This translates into CASSLAGEFYEQYF.

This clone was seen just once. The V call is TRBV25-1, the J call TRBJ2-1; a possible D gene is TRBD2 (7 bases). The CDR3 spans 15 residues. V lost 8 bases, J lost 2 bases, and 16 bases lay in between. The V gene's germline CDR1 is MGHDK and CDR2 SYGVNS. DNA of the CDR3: TGTGCCAGCGGGGGGGCTAGCGGTCCCTACAATGAGCAGTTCTTC. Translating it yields CASGGASGPYNEQFF.

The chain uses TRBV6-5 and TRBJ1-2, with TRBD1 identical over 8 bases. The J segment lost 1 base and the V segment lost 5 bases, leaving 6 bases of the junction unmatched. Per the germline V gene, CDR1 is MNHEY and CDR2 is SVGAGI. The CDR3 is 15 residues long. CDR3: CASSRHRGDNYGYTF. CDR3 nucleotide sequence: TGTGCCAGCAGTCGCCACAGGGGGGATAACTATGGCTACACCTTC.

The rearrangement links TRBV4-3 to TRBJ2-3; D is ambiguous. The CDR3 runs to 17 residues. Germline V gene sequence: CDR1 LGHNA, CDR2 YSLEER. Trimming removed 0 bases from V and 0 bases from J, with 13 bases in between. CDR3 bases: TGCGCCAGCAGCCAAGATCTGAGGTCAGCTAGCACAGATACGCAGTATTTT. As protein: CASSQDLRSASTDTQYF.

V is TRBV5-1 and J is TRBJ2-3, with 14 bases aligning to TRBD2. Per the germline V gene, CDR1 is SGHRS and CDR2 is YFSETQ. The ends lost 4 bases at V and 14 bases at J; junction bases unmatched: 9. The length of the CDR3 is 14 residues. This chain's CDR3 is CASSQTSGRAERYF. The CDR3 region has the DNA TGCGCCAGCAGCCAGACTAGCGGGAGGGCCGAACGGTATTTT. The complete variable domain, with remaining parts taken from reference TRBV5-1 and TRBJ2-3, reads KAGVTQTPRYLIKTRGQQVTLSCSPISGHRSVSWYQQTPGQGLQFLFEYFSETQRNKGNFPGRFSGRQFSNSRSEMNVSTLELGDSALYLCASSQTSGRAERYFGPGTRLTVL.

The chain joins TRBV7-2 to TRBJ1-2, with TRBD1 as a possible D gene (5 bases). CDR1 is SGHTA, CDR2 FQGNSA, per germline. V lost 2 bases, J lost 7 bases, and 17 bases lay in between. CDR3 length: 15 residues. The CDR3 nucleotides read TGTGCCAGCAGCTTATCCGGGTGGGGTAGGGGTGGCTACACCTTC. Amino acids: CASSLSGWGRGGYTF.

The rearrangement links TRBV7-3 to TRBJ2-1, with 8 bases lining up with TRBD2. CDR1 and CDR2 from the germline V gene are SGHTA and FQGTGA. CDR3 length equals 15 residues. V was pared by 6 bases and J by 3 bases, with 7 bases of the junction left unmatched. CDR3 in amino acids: CASRLAGGLYNEQFF. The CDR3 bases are TGTGCCAGCAGGTTGGCGGGAGGACTCTACAATGAGCAGTTCTTC.

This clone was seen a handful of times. The CDR3, as DNA: TGTGCCAGTAGTACCCAACAGGGGGTTAGGGAGACCCAGTACTTC. It is translated as CASSTQQGVRETQYF. The J gene is TRBJ2-5, the V gene TRBV19; 8 bases are shared with TRBD1. This CDR3 has 15 residues. The J segment lost 5 bases and the V segment lost 4 bases, leaving 9 bases of the junction unmatched. The V gene's germline CDR1 is LNHDA and CDR2 SQIVND (reference sequence).

The DNA of the CDR3 is TGTGCCTGGAGTAGGTACGGGGGTGAAAAACTGTTTTTT. Protein sequence: CAWSRYGGEKLFF. This chain connects TRBV30 to TRBJ1-4; TRBD1 is a possible D gene (5 bases). Trimming took 2 bases from V and 7 from J, leaving 11 bases between them. CDR3 length: 13 residues. Germline CDR1 and CDR2: GTSNPN and SVGIG (reference sequence).